This T cell receptor beta chain was recovered during a study of cytomegalovirus exposure and HLA in healthy donors. Study-level findings and limits: V segments that were indistinguishable, TRBV6-2 and TRBV6-3 among them, were omitted from analysis. With later analysis, a missense DCLRE1C variant became linked to TCR beta V- and J-gene trimming.

It was with 60 Vbeta and 13 Jbeta primers that the PCR ran. Some clones are missing from TCRdb's copy, which holds only in-frame ones; the method was immunoSEQ multiplex PCR. In the table there are 130,000 or so clones, approximately 91% of which are singletons. V lost 3 bases and J lost 2; bases outside the gene matches: 5. The CDR3 totals 15 residues. Per the germline V gene, CDR1 is KGHSH and CDR2 is LQKENI. These donors counted as nominally healthy when sampled, but unrecorded immune exposures were likely. Notes on this clone: What it recognizes is unknown.

Input material: PBMCs. This sequence originates from a woman in her thirties or forties in good health and CMV-seronegative. The V and J genes are TRBV18 and TRBJ2-7, with TRBD1 matching 9 bases. CDR3 residues: CASSPSGQGAYEQYF. The DNA of the CDR3 is TGTGCCAGCTCACCTTCGGGACAGGGAGCCTACGAGCAGTACTTC.